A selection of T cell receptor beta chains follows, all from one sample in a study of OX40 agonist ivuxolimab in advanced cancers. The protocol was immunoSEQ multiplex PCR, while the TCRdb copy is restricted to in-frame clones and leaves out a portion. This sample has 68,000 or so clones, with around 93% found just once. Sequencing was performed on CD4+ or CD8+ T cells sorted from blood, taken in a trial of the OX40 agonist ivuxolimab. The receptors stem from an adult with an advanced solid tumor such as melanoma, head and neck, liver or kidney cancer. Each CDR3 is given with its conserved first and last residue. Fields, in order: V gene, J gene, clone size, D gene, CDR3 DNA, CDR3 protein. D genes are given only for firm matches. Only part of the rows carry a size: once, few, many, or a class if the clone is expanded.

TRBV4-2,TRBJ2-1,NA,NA,TGTGCCAGCAGCCAACCCCCAGGGAATGAGCAGTTCTTC,CASSQPPGNEQFF
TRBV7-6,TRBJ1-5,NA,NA,TGTGCCAGCAGCCCGGGGCCGGGAGGGAGTCAGCCCCAGCATTTT,CASSPGPGGSQPQHF
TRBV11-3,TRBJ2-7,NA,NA,TGTGCCAGCAGCTTAACGTGGGAACCTTTTCGTGAGCAGTACTTC,CASSLTWEPFREQYF
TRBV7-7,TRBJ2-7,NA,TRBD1,TGTGCTAGCAGCAAGGGACAGGCCTACGAGCAGTACTTC,CASSKGQAYEQYF
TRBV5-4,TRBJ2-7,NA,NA,TGTGCCAGCAGCCTCGGGGGACTTACCTACGAGCAGTACTTC,CASSLGGLTYEQYF
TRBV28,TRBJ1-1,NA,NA,TGTGCCAGCAGTTTTCGTGGGTTAAGTACTGAAGCTTTCTTT,CASSFRGLSTEAFF
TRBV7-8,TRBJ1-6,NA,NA,TGTGCCAGCAGCTTGATCAGACCCTATAATTCACCCCTCCACTTT,CASSLIRPYNSPLHF
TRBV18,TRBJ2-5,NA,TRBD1,TGTGCCAGCTCACCAAAGACAGGGGTCTCGGAGACCCAGTACTTC,CASSPKTGVSETQYF
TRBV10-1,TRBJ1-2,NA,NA,TGCGCCAGCAGTGGGACCTTAAACTATGGCTACACCTTC,CASSGTLNYGYTF
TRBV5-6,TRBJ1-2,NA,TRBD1,TGTGCCAGCAGCTTGGTTGGGACAGGCTATGGCTACACCTTC,CASSLVGTGYGYTF
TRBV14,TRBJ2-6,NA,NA,TGTGCCAGCCATTCCTCCAGGGAGGTGCCTTTCTCTGGGGCCAACGTCCTGACTTTC,CASHSSREVPFSGANVLTF
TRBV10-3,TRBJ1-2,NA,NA,TGTGCCATCAGTGGTGAGGGCTCCTATGGCTACACCTTC,CAISGEGSYGYTF
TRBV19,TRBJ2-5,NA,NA,TGTGCCAGTAGTATAGGTCTATTGAAGACCCAGTACTTC,CASSIGLLKTQYF
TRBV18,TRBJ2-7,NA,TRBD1,TGTGCCAGCTCACCACGACAGGGAATAGACCACGAGCAGTACTTC,CASSPRQGIDHEQYF
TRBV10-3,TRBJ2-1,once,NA,TGTGCCATCAGTGAGTCGATACGGGCTAGCAATGAGCAGTTCTTC,CAISESIRASNEQFF
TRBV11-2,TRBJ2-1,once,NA,TGTGCCAGCAGCTTACCATTCCAGGGTCAGGTCTTC,CASSLPFQGQVF
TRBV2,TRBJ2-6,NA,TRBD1,TGTGCCAGCAGTGAAATGGGGGGACAGGAGAACTCTGGGGCCAACGTCCTGACTTTC,CASSEMGGQENSGANVLTF
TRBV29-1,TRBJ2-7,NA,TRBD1,TGCAGCGCCTCAGACAGGGGCGGGCAGTACTTC,CSASDRGGQYF
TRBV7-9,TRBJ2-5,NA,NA,TGTGCCAGCAGCTTCGACATGGTGGAGACCCAGTACTTC,CASSFDMVETQYF
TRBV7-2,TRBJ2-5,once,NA,TGTGCCAGCAGCTTAGTGGGGGGCCGGAGGGAGACCCAGTACTTC,CASSLVGGRRETQYF
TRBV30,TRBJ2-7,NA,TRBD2,TGTGCCTGGAGTGTACGATTCTTTAGCGGGGGGGCCGACGAGCAGTACTTC,CAWSVRFFSGGADEQYF
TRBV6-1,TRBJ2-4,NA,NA,TGTGCCAGCAGATACGAGGACATTCAGTACTTC,CASRYEDIQYF
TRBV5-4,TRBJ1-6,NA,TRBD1,TGTGCCAGCAGCTTGGGACAGGGGGCCTATAATTCACCCCTCCACTTT,CASSLGQGAYNSPLHF
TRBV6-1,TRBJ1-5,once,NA,TGTGCCAGCAGTGAACAGGGTAGCAATCAGCCCCAGCATTTT,CASSEQGSNQPQHF
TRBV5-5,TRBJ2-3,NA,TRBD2,TGTGCCAGCAGTTTCCAGCTCGGGGGGGCCGTAAATACGCAGTATTTT,CASSFQLGGAVNTQYF
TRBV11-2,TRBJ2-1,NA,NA,TGTGCCAGCAGCTTAGCTTATTCCGCGGGCCAGTTCTTC,CASSLAYSAGQFF
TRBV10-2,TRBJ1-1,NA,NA,TGCGCCAGCAGTGAGTCGGTCTCAGCCATGCTTAACACTGAAGCTTTCTTT,CASSESVSAMLNTEAFF
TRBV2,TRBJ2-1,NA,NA,TGTGCCAGCAGTTTGAGGGGGGCTACGAATGAGCAGTTCTTC,CASSLRGATNEQFF
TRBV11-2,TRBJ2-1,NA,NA,TGTGCCAGCAGAGACAGGGGTAGCGGGAGATACAATGAGCAGTTCTTC,CASRDRGSGRYNEQFF
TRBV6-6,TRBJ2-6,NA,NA,TGTGCCACTCTGACCAACGTCCTGACTTTC,CATLTNVLTF
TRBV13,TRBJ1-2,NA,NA,TGTGCCAGCAGCTTAGTGGGTTCCTATGGCTACACCTTC,CASSLVGSYGYTF
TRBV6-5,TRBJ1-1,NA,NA,TGTGCCAGCAGTTGGCACGGCCGGAACACTGAAGCTTTCTTT,CASSWHGRNTEAFF